Following are 20 T cell receptor beta chains from one sample sequenced in a study of metastatic and nonmetastatic thyroid tumors. From the PCR reads, TCRdb re-called clones with MiXCR. The sample includes some 14,000 clones, 30% to 35% seen only once; the top ten take about 26%. Thyroid surgery took place with no prior treatment in any patient. The sample comprised tumor tissue. These receptors were collected from a female donor with papillary thyroid cancer or a benign thyroid nodule (not recorded which). Some clones in this sample may be carry-over from other donors' samples.

In its sample, this clone is medium-sized (0.01 to 0.1%). V usage is TRBV5-1 and J usage is TRBJ1-6; tentative D call: TRBD1 (5 bases). Germline V CDR1 and CDR2: SGHRS, YFSETQ. The CDR3 loop spans 13 amino acids. V gave up 0 bases and J gave up 8 bases, with 6 bases separating them. Here the CDR3 DNA reads TGCGCCAGCAGCTTGGAACAGGATTCACCCCTCCACTTT. As protein: CASSLEQDSPLHF. Full variable domain (rest looked up from reference TRBV5-1 and TRBJ1-6): KAGVTQTPRYLIKTRGQQVTLSCSPISGHRSVSWYQQTPGQGLQFLFEYFSETQRNKGNFPGRFSGRQFSNSRSEMNVSTLELGDSALYLCASSLEQDSPLHFGNGTRLTVT.

The rearrangement uses TRBV20-1 and TRBJ2-1; D uncertain. V lost 0 bases to trimming and J lost 2 bases, with 8 bases between them. Germline CDR1 reads DFQATT; CDR2 reads SNEGSKA (reference sequence). The CDR3 covers 14 residues. In DNA form, the CDR3 reads TGCAGTGCTAGAGATCATGCTACCTACAATGAGCAGTTCTTC. Amino acids: CSARDHATYNEQFF.

This clone has only a few counts. The chain is built from TRBV12-3 or TRBV12-4 and TRBJ1-6; 7 nucleotides match TRBD1. This CDR3 has 14 amino acids. Unmatched junction bases numbered 1, after V lost 3 bases and J lost 5 bases. The CDR3 nucleotides read TGTGCCAGCAGTTTGGGGACAGATAATTCACCCCTCCACTTT. Amino acids: CASSLGTDNSPLHF.

The rearrangement joins TRBV20-1 to TRBJ2-7, with 7 positions matching TRBD2. CDR1 DFQATT and CDR2 SNEGSKA come from the germline V gene (reference sequence). The CDR3 is made up of 14 amino acids. The V and J ends lost 0 bases and 3 bases, in that order; junction bases with no gene match: 5. In DNA form, the CDR3 reads TGCAGTGCTAGAGAGGCGCGGGAGTACTACGAGCAGTACTTC. This sequence encodes CSAREAREYYEQYF.

This clone occurred a few times. V is TRBV6-1 and J is TRBJ2-7; D possibly uses TRBD1 or TRBD2 (5 bases each). Germline CDR1 reads MNHNS; CDR2 reads SASEGT. Deletions cut 4 bases from V and 2 bases from J, with 15 bases between. The CDR3 covers 15 residues. CDR3 region: CASSGGPEPTYEQYF. The CDR3 DNA reads TGTGCCAGCAGTGGGGGACCCGAACCCACCTACGAGCAGTACTTC.

There are many counts of this clone. The V call is TRBV5-5, the J call TRBJ2-5; unclear D gene. The germline gives CDR1 SGHKS, CDR2 YYEKEE (reference sequence). Between the trimmed V and J ends, which lost 2 bases and 1 base, there was a span of 12 bases. The CDR3 covers 15 residues. The CDR3 DNA is TGTGCCAGCAGCTTTCGCGTGGCCAGCCAAGAGACCCAGTACTTC. Its translation is CASSFRVASQETQYF.

This clone has a single count. This chain links TRBV6-9 with TRBJ2-5; no firm D call. The germline V gene has CDR1 MNHGY and CDR2 SVAAGI. Trimming left V 4 bases short and J 1 base short, with 13 bases between. The CDR3 is 15 amino acids. The CDR3 sequence: CASSSFTRTQETQYF. The CDR3 DNA sequence: TGTGCCAGCAGTTCGTTTACAAGAACCCAAGAGACCCAGTACTTC.

This clone is medium-sized (0.01 to 0.1%) within its sample. This rearrangement joins TRBV12-3 or TRBV12-4 to TRBJ2-1, with 10 bases that match TRBD2. The CDR3 is made up of 18 amino acids. The V and J ends lost 5 bases and 3 bases, in that order; junction bases with no gene match: 13. The CDR3 coding sequence is TGTGCCAGCAGTGTACCTAGCGGGAGTCTTTGGGACTACAATGAGCAGTTCTTC. Its protein is CASSVPSGSLWDYNEQFF.

CDR3: CASRITGTGELFF. Written as DNA, the CDR3 is TGTGCCAGCAGAATTACAGGGACCGGGGAGCTGTTTTTT. The genes are TRBV6-1 and TRBJ2-2; the D gene is possibly TRBD1 (6 bases). V shed 6 bases and J shed 5 bases, with 10 bases lying between them. Germline CDR1 MNHNS, CDR2 SASEGT. The CDR3 is 13 residues long.

This clone is medium-sized by share. The chain recombines TRBV6-2 or TRBV6-3 with TRBJ1-2; D remains unclear. Between the trimmed V and J ends, which lost 2 bases and 2 bases, there was a span of 12 bases. The CDR3 totals 15 residues. The germline CDR1 and CDR2 sequences are MNHEY and SVGEGT. The CDR3 bases are TGTGCCAGCAGTTACCCCCAGGACGGGAACTATGGCTACACCTTC. Amino acids: CASSYPQDGNYGYTF.

This clone counts as medium-sized. The chain combines TRBV30 with TRBJ1-2; maybe TRBD1 (6 bases). The germline V and J ends were trimmed by 3 bases and 8 bases, with 16 bases remaining between them. Germline lookup yields CDR1 GTSNPN and CDR2 SVGIG (reference sequence). The CDR3 extends over 13 amino acids. CDR3 DNA sequence: TGTGCCTGGAGCACACAGGGACGTGAAGGCTACACCTTC. Translation: CAWSTQGREGYTF.

This chain uses TRBV6-2 or TRBV6-3 with TRBJ2-2, with 11 bases aligning to TRBD2. V shed 6 bases, J shed 3 bases, and the junction held 0 bases outside the gene matches. The CDR3 loop spans 14 amino acids. Germline CDR1 reads MNHEY; CDR2 reads SVGEGT. In nucleotides, the CDR3 is TGTGCCAGCAGGGGACTAGCGGACACCGGGGAGCTGTTTTTT. It translates to CASRGLADTGELFF.

The chain employs TRBV11-3 and TRBJ2-7; no clear D. The CDR3 totals 9 residues. Trimming cost V 1 base and J 13 bases, with 5 bases left between them. The V gene's germline CDR1 is SGHNT and CDR2 YENEEA. CDR3 protein: CASSLGVYV. The CDR3 DNA reads TGTGCCAGCAGCTTAGGGGTATACGTC.

This clone is classed as medium-sized. In DNA form, the CDR3 reads TGTGCCAGCAGTTACGGGATGGGACAGAGCTCTCTCCCAGATACGCAGTATTTT. Translated: CASSYGMGQSSLPDTQYF. This chain joins TRBV6-5 and TRBJ2-3; 7 bases match TRBD1. CDR3 size: 18 residues. The V segment lost 2 bases and the J segment 4 bases; nucleotides outside the gene matches: 15. CDR1 and CDR2 (germline): MNHEY, SVGAGI.

The chain recombines TRBV20-1 with TRBJ2-1, with 14 positions matching TRBD2. CDR3 length: 17 amino acids. V shed 1 base, J shed 1 base, and the junction held 3 bases outside the gene matches. Germline values: CDR1 DFQATT, CDR2 SNEGSKA (reference sequence). The CDR3 here is CSARGLAGGPSYNEQFF. CDR3 coding DNA: TGCAGTGCTAGAGGACTAGCGGGAGGGCCTTCCTACAATGAGCAGTTCTTC.

The chain joins TRBV28 to TRBJ2-7; 11 bases match TRBD2. The CDR3 is 16 amino acids. Trimming removed 4 bases from V and 2 bases from J; junction bases left unmatched: 7. CDR1 MDHEN and CDR2 SYDVKM come from the germline V gene. In DNA, the CDR3 is TGTGCCAGCAGTTCTATACTAGCGGGAGTACCCTACGAGCAGTACTTC. This translates into CASSSILAGVPYEQYF.

This clone has a single count. The chain employs TRBV20-1 and TRBJ1-1; no clear D. Trimming took off 7 bases at V and 4 bases at J, with 10 bases between the two ends. CDR3 length: 11 residues. CDR1 DFQATT and CDR2 SNEGSKA come from the germline V gene (reference sequence). CDR3 sequence (DNA): TGCAGTGTGGACCGGAGCACTGAAGCTTTCTTT. This encodes CSVDRSTEAFF.

A note on this clone: This sequence may be a read error, since a much larger clone differs from it by one base. The chain carries TRBV19 and TRBJ2-7; D not certain. The germline CDR1 and CDR2 sequences are LNHDA and SQIVND (reference sequence). CDR3 size: 11 residues. The CDR3 loop reads CASSMRDEHYF. The CDR3 nucleotides read TGTGCCAGTAGTATGAGAGACGAGCATTACTTC.

By share, this clone counts as medium-sized. The rearrangement links TRBV24-1 to TRBJ2-7; 12 bases align to TRBD2. V was pared by 5 bases and J by 5 bases, with 15 bases of the junction left unmatched. The CDR3 spans 18 residues. The germline V gene encodes CDR1 KGHDR and CDR2 SFDVKD. The DNA for the CDR3 is TGTGCCACCAGTGGCGGGGAACAAGTGACTAGCGGGAGAAACGAGCAGTACTTC. It specifies CATSGGEQVTSGRNEQYF.

The chain uses TRBV28 and TRBJ1-2; D gene ambiguous. The CDR3 totals 14 residues. Trimming removed 8 bases from V and 9 bases from J, with 22 bases in between. CDR1 MDHEN and CDR2 SYDVKM come from the germline V gene. The CDR3 coding sequence is TGTGCCAGCGGGAAAGATGACGTACTCAAGTGCTACACCTTC. As protein: CASGKDDVLKCYTF.